Reported below is one T cell receptor beta chain. This clonotype occurred a few times. Its binding antigen is unknown. It has no much larger one-base neighbor in the sample; base qualities were not kept. The data belong to a study of T-cell reconstitution after alpha-beta-depleted transplantation in children (TCRdb year 2016). In terms of the full investigation: T-cell immune reconstitution after TCRalphabeta/CD19-depleted allogeneic hematopoietic cell transplantation in children was quantitatively tracked in the study by means of TCR repertoire profiling.

Library method: PCR. The run used an Illumina HiSeq 2500. To normalize quantification of the TCRbeta repertoire, the TCR libraries were built with molecular barcoding that relied on unique molecular identifiers. In TCRdb, the public reads were trimmed at Q25 with fastp and aligned with MiXCR, with productive beta chains retained. For every CDR3 protein sequence, its rows merge into one entry that carries the most common genes and DNA. The table for this sample lists about 690,000 distinct CDR3 sequences; around 16% of them were counted only once. About 1.1% of the sample rests with the top ten. The germline V gene supplies CDR1 MDHEN and CDR2 SYDVKM. V loses 6 bases at its end and J loses 6 bases; junction bases beyond the gene matches: 5. The CDR3 has 14 amino acids, counting the end cysteine and phenylalanine. The retained sequence is limited to the CDR3, 42 bases, with the frame set at the first base.

The chain uses TRBV28 and TRBJ2-1; 10 central bases correspond to TRBD2. The sequencing here drew on PBMCs from the stem cell graft donor, taken from the stem cell graft. This TCR derives from a human donor who donated a stem cell graft to a child with acute myeloid leukemia. The nucleotides read TGTGCCAGCAGGTTACTAGCGGGGCCCAATGAGCAGTTCTTC. It specifies CASRLLAGPNEQFF. Joined to the reference TRBV28 and TRBJ2-1 proteins, this CDR3 gives the full variable domain: DVKVTQSSRYLVKRTGEKVFLECVQDMDHENMFWYRQDPGLGLRLIYFSYDVKMKEKGDIPEGYSVSREKKERFSLILESASTNQTSMYLCASRLLAGPNEQFFGPGTRLTVL.